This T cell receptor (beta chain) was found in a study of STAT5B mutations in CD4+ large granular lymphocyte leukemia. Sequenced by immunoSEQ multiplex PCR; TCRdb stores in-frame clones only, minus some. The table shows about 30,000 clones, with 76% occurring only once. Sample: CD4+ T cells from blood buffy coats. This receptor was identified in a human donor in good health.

The CDR3 here is CASRRFATNEKLFF. CDR3 DNA: TGTGCCAGCAGGAGGTTCGCAACTAATGAAAAACTGTTTTTT. The gene calls are TRBV6-1 and TRBJ1-4; D gene uncertain. The V end lost 6 bases, the J end lost 0 bases, and 8 bases lay between the germline ends. CDR1 and CDR2 (germline): MNHNS, SASEGT. This CDR3 has 14 residues.